The rows below give T cell receptor beta chains drawn from one sample of a study of T-cell memory formation after mild COVID-19. TCRdb re-called the 5' RACE reads with MiXCR, one entry per CDR3 protein. The profile shows over 450,000 distinct CDR3 sequences, around 21% of them singletons. Input material: PBMCs or a T cell subset sorted from them (not recorded which). The receptors originated from an adult woman who had mild COVID-19 (a few samples of this study predate the infection). Cell type and time point are not known. Each CDR3 is given with its conserved first and last residue. D genes are given only for firm matches. Clone sizes are given selectively: once, few, many, or a class where the clone is expanded.

CDR3nt: TGTGCCAGCAGTTACTCTAGCGAGGGAAGCGTCGAGCAGTACTTC
CDR3aa: CASSYSSEGSVEQYF
abundance: many
v_gene: TRBV6-2/TRBV6-3
d_gene: NA
j_gene: TRBJ2-7

CDR3nt: TGTGCCAGCAGCCCCAGACAGGCTCTCTACAATGAGCAGTTCTTC
CDR3aa: CASSPRQALYNEQFF
abundance: NA
v_gene: TRBV7-3
d_gene: NA
j_gene: TRBJ2-1

CDR3nt: TGTGCCAGCAGTGTTGTCAGATCTAGCACAGATACGCAGTATTTT
CDR3aa: CASSVVRSSTDTQYF
abundance: NA
v_gene: TRBV2
d_gene: NA
j_gene: TRBJ2-3

CDR3nt: TGTGCCAGCTCACCAAGGGAACGACTTTCGTACCAAGAGACCCAGTACTTC
CDR3aa: CASSPRERLSYQETQYF
abundance: NA
v_gene: TRBV18
d_gene: NA
j_gene: TRBJ2-5

CDR3nt: TGTGCCAGCAGCTTACCTCCGCTCACTGAAGCTTTCTTT
CDR3aa: CASSLPPLTEAFF
abundance: few
v_gene: TRBV13
d_gene: NA
j_gene: TRBJ1-1

CDR3nt: TGTGCCAGCAGCGTAGGGTCAGGGGGCGGCTCCTACAATGAGCAGTTCTTC
CDR3aa: CASSVGSGGGSYNEQFF
abundance: few
v_gene: TRBV9
d_gene: TRBD1
j_gene: TRBJ2-1

CDR3nt: TGTGCCAGCAGCCTCCGGGGGGGCAGGGATAACTATGGCTACACCTTC
CDR3aa: CASSLRGGRDNYGYTF
abundance: few
v_gene: TRBV7-9
d_gene: NA
j_gene: TRBJ1-2

CDR3nt: TGTGCCAGCAGCGTAGGGCCAGACTGGAACACCGGGGAGCTGTTTTTT
CDR3aa: CASSVGPDWNTGELFF
abundance: NA
v_gene: TRBV9
d_gene: NA
j_gene: TRBJ2-2

CDR3nt: TGTGCTAGCAGCTTATCAGGACAGGCTTCGGGGGAGACCCAGTACTTC
CDR3aa: CASSLSGQASGETQYF
abundance: once
v_gene: TRBV7-7
d_gene: TRBD1
j_gene: TRBJ2-5

CDR3nt: TGTGCCAGCAGCTTAGTCGGCGGGGGACCTAATGGTGGCTACACCTTC
CDR3aa: CASSLVGGGPNGGYTF
abundance: NA
v_gene: TRBV7-9
d_gene: NA
j_gene: TRBJ1-2

CDR3nt: TGTGCCAGCAGTGAACTCCGGGACAGGGACCAAGAGACCCAGTACTTC
CDR3aa: CASSELRDRDQETQYF
abundance: few
v_gene: TRBV25-1
d_gene: TRBD1
j_gene: TRBJ2-5

CDR3nt: TGTGCCAGCAGTTACCCCAAGACTAGCGGGGGCTACGAGCAGTACTTC
CDR3aa: CASSYPKTSGGYEQYF
abundance: few
v_gene: TRBV6-5
d_gene: TRBD2
j_gene: TRBJ2-7

CDR3nt: TGTGCCAGCTCACCTCCGGGACAGGGTGAAAAACTGTTTTTT
CDR3aa: CASSPPGQGEKLFF
abundance: NA
v_gene: TRBV18
d_gene: TRBD1
j_gene: TRBJ1-4

CDR3nt: TGTGCCAGCAGCTTCCTTAGCGGGTACGCTTACAATGAGCAGTTCTTC
CDR3aa: CASSFLSGYAYNEQFF
abundance: NA
v_gene: TRBV7-9
d_gene: TRBD2
j_gene: TRBJ2-1

CDR3nt: TGTGCCAGCAGTGAATACGGGAGTAACAGCAATCAGCCCCAGCATTTT
CDR3aa: CASSEYGSNSNQPQHF
abundance: NA
v_gene: TRBV25-1
d_gene: NA
j_gene: TRBJ1-5

CDR3nt: TGTGCCAGCAGCACCTTGCCCCTAGCGGGAGTTATGTACGAGCAGTACTTC
CDR3aa: CASSTLPLAGVMYEQYF
abundance: NA
v_gene: TRBV7-8
d_gene: TRBD2
j_gene: TRBJ2-7

CDR3nt: TGTGCCACCAGTGACGGGGGGCCAAGCGCGTACGAAAAACTGTTTTTT
CDR3aa: CATSDGGPSAYEKLFF
abundance: NA
v_gene: TRBV24-1
d_gene: NA
j_gene: TRBJ1-4

CDR3nt: TGCGCCAGCAAGGACGGAGGTTCCTACGAGCAGTACTTC
CDR3aa: CASKDGGSYEQYF
abundance: NA
v_gene: TRBV5-1
d_gene: NA
j_gene: TRBJ2-7

CDR3nt: TGTGCCACCGTGTCGGGACTAGAGTCCTACGAGCAGTACTTC
CDR3aa: CATVSGLESYEQYF
abundance: few
v_gene: TRBV10-3
d_gene: TRBD2
j_gene: TRBJ2-7

CDR3nt: TGTGCCACCAGCAGAGATCAAGCGGGGGGCCCGAACACCGGGGAGCTGTTTTTT
CDR3aa: CATSRDQAGGPNTGELFF
abundance: many
v_gene: TRBV15
d_gene: TRBD2
j_gene: TRBJ2-2

CDR3nt: TGTGCCAGCAGCTTAAGTGGGAGTCAGCCCCAGCATTTT
CDR3aa: CASSLSGSQPQHF
abundance: NA
v_gene: TRBV7-2
d_gene: NA
j_gene: TRBJ1-5

CDR3nt: TGTGCCAGCAGCTTGGGTAGCGGGATGAACACCGGGGAGCTGTTTTTT
CDR3aa: CASSLGSGMNTGELFF
abundance: once
v_gene: TRBV7-9
d_gene: TRBD2
j_gene: TRBJ2-2

CDR3nt: TGTGCCAGCAGCTTAGAGGTTTCACCCCTCCACTTT
CDR3aa: CASSLEVSPLHF
abundance: NA
v_gene: TRBV7-2
d_gene: NA
j_gene: TRBJ1-6

CDR3nt: TGTGCCAGCAGAGCTCAGGGGCTCGCCTATGGCTACACCTTC
CDR3aa: CASRAQGLAYGYTF
abundance: NA
v_gene: TRBV12-3/TRBV12-4
d_gene: NA
j_gene: TRBJ1-2